The subject of this entry is one T cell receptor beta chain. Each CDR3 protein is one row after TCRdb ran MiXCR on the RT-PCR reads. The sample shows about 700,000 distinct CDR3 sequences, 13% to 15% of them seen only once. Germline V gene sequence: CDR1 DFQATT, CDR2 SNEGSKA (reference sequence). There are 13 residues in the CDR3. Trimming removed 0 bases from V and 8 bases from J, with 13 bases in between. The specimen sequenced was memory CD4+ T cells from blood. The receptor was derived from a female donor in good health, serving as a healthy control. The genes are TRBV20-1 and TRBJ1-1; D remains ambiguous. CDR3: CSARDRFSGEAFF. The DNA of the CDR3 is TGCAGTGCTAGAGATAGATTTAGCGGAGAAGCTTTCTTT.